The clone carrying this T cell receptor beta chain was observed at least ten times. Its specificity is not known. The CDR3 covers 12 residues. The ends were cut back, 3 bases at V and 9 bases at J, with 12 bases in the middle. The sample is drawn from a study of blood T cells in healthy people across ages. As for the study in general: Capturing about one barcoded beta molecule per two T cells was achieved by template switching.

Next came a second PCR, run for roughly 6 to 11 cycles, which used a sample-barcoded 5' primer along with a J-beta primer mix. In TCRdb, the 5' RACE reads were re-called with MiXCR into one record per CDR3 protein. The sample comprises around 1.7 million distinct CDR3 sequences, over 25% of which are singletons, and about 7.7% rests with the top ten. Regarding the study as a whole: Shifts in expanded clonotypes may have been confounded by donor CMV status, which was unknown. Comparison with aged donors showed that long-lived donors had more naive CD4+ cells and higher diversity.

This receptor was obtained from a young woman in good health. The sequencing input was blood. The chain uses TRBV12-3 or TRBV12-4 and TRBJ2-7; perhaps TRBD2 as D (5 bases). The CDR3 DNA reads TGTGCCAGCAGTTTGAAGCTAGCAAGGCAGTACTTC. As protein: CASSLKLARQYF.